These 25 T cell receptor beta chains came from one sample sequenced in a study of blood T cell repertoires in COVID-19. Sequenced by immunoSEQ multiplex PCR; TCRdb stores in-frame clones only, minus some. The table shows 150,000 to 200,000 clones, with 70% to 85% occurring only once. The specimen was peripheral blood. The receptors shown here come from a woman of 80 years or more with acute or convalescent COVID-19.

CDR3 sequence reads: CASNEWGADQPQHF. Here the CDR3 DNA reads TGTGCCAGCAATGAATGGGGAGCGGATCAGCCCCAGCATTTT. The rearrangement uses TRBV27 and TRBJ1-5, with no clear D. The CDR3 length is 14 residues. V lost 7 bases and J 5 bases, leaving 15 bases between the germline ends. Germline V gives CDR1 MNHEY, CDR2 SMNVEV (reference sequence).

In its sample, this clone was seen once. This chain uses TRBV30 with TRBJ1-3; TRBD1 agrees at 9 bases. V lost 5 bases to trimming and J lost 2 bases; unmatched junction nucleotides: 1. The germline CDR1 and CDR2 sequences are GTSNPN and SVGIG (reference sequence). CDR3 length: 13 amino acids. In DNA form, the CDR3 reads TGTGCCTGGCGACAGGGGGCTGGAAACACCATATATTTT. The encoded protein is CAWRQGAGNTIYF.

This clone was recorded once. The chain has TRBV10-3 and TRBJ2-1, with 12 positions matching TRBD1. The CDR3 sequence is 16 residues long. CDR1 and CDR2 from the germline V gene are ENHRY and SYGVKD. With 4 bases clipped from V and 6 bases from J, the junction kept 7 bases outside the gene matches. The CDR3 DNA reads as TGTGCCATCAGTGCTGGGGGACAGGGGGCGGCCAATGAGCAGTTCTTC. This gives the protein CAISAGGQGAANEQFF.

V is TRBV3-1 (or the pseudogene TRBV3-2) and J is TRBJ2-7; 14 nucleotides agree with TRBD2. The length of the CDR3 is 15 residues. Germline lookup yields CDR1 LGHDT and CDR2 YNNKEL (reference sequence). V lost 4 bases, J lost 4 bases, and 3 bases stayed unmatched. The CDR3 DNA is TGTGCCAGCAGCCTTGGACTAGCGGGGGGATACGAGCAGTACTTC. As protein: CASSLGLAGGYEQYF.

This chain links TRBV7-2 with TRBJ2-3, with TRBD2 matching over 10 bases. The trim removed 5 bases at V and 2 bases at J, leaving 4 bases unmatched. CDR1 SGHTA and CDR2 FQGNSA come from the germline V gene. The CDR3 sequence is 15 residues long. CDR3 sequence (DNA): TGTGCCAGCAGCAAAGGACTAGCGGCCACAGATACGCAGTATTTT. Translated, it gives CASSKGLAATDTQYF.

The gene calls are TRBV9 and TRBJ2-3; 12 bases line up with TRBD1. V lost 2 bases to trimming and J lost 4 bases; unmatched junction nucleotides: 8. Germline V gene sequence: CDR1 SGDLS, CDR2 YYNGEE. The CDR3 sequence is 17 residues long. The CDR3: CASSVRYGTGGADTQYF. DNA for the CDR3: TGTGCCAGCAGCGTGCGATACGGGACAGGGGGCGCAGATACGCAGTATTTT.

The chain joins TRBV6-6 to TRBJ2-7; the match to TRBD1 covers 8 bases. The CDR3 has 16 amino acids. CDR1 MNHNY and CDR2 SVGAGI come from the germline V gene (reference sequence). J was trimmed by 1 base and V by 2 bases; bases with no gene match: 7. CDR3 sequence (DNA): TGTGCCAGCAGTTACGGACAGGGAAGGGCTTCCTACGAGCAGTACTTC. Residues: CASSYGQGRASYEQYF.

The V call is TRBV27, the J call TRBJ2-2; TRBD2 might be the D (7 bases). Germline loops: CDR1 MNHEY, CDR2 SMNVEV (reference sequence). The CDR3 is 14 residues long. The ends were cut back, 3 bases at V and 6 bases at J, with 11 bases in the middle. The CDR3 region has the DNA TGTGCCAGCAGTTTCGGGGGGCGGGCCGGGGAGCTGTTTTTT. Encoded protein: CASSFGGRAGELFF.

This chain joins TRBV5-1 and TRBJ1-4; D perhaps matches TRBD1 (6 bases). CDR1 SGHRS and CDR2 YFSETQ come from the germline V gene. V lost 1 base to trimming and J lost 7 bases, with 14 bases between them. This CDR3 region has 15 residues. The CDR3 coding sequence is TGCGCCAGCAGCTTGCAGGGGACGTCGGGTGAAAAACTGTTTTTT. It specifies CASSLQGTSGEKLFF.

The chain recombines TRBV9 with TRBJ1-4; 11 bases align to TRBD1. The trim removed 4 bases at V and 0 bases at J, leaving 5 bases unmatched. Germline assignment: CDR1 SGDLS and CDR2 YYNGEE. The CDR3 is made up of 17 amino acids. The CDR3 sequence: CASSPGTGGSTNEKLFF. The CDR3 coding sequence is TGTGCCAGCAGCCCCGGGACAGGGGGATCAACTAATGAAAAACTGTTTTTT.

The genes are TRBV5-6 and TRBJ2-3, with TRBD1 matching over 11 bases. CDR1 SGHDT and CDR2 YYEEEE come from the germline V gene. This CDR3 spans 17 amino acids. V shed 1 base, J shed 3 bases, and the junction held 7 bases outside the gene matches. CDR3 sequence: CASSLRRGTGGTDTQYF. DNA of the CDR3: TGTGCCAGCAGCTTGCGGAGAGGGACAGGGGGAACAGATACGCAGTATTTT.

The V call is TRBV7-3, the J call TRBJ2-1, with 7 bases aligning to TRBD1. The CDR3 runs 16 residues. The junction had 7 bases not matched to a gene; V was cut back by 5 bases and J by 0 bases. The germline V gene encodes CDR1 SGHTA and CDR2 FQGTGA. As DNA, the CDR3 is TGTGCCAGCAGCCTAAAGACAGGGAGCTCCTACAATGAGCAGTTCTTC. The encoded protein is CASSLKTGSSYNEQFF.

The gene calls are TRBV7-3 and TRBJ1-3; TRBD1 is a possible D gene (6 bases). The germline V gene has CDR1 SGHTA and CDR2 FQGTGA. Trimming stripped 5 bases from V and 2 bases from J, with 13 bases between. This CDR3 spans 15 amino acids. The CDR3 spells CASSADRYAGNTIYF. The CDR3 region has the DNA TGTGCCAGCAGCGCAGACAGGTACGCTGGAAACACCATATATTTT.

The rearrangement uses TRBV9 and TRBJ2-1, with D unresolved. V dropped 0 bases and J dropped 3 bases, with 4 bases sitting between them. Germline values: CDR1 SGDLS, CDR2 YYNGEE. The CDR3 loop spans 13 amino acids. CDR3 DNA: TGTGCCAGCAGCGTAGAACTCTACAATGAGCAGTTCTTC. It is translated as CASSVELYNEQFF.

The gene calls are TRBV10-2 and TRBJ1-2; 9 bases line up with TRBD1. The junction had 2 bases not matched to a gene; V was cut back by 2 bases and J by 4 bases. The CDR3 runs 14 residues. Germline V gives CDR1 WSHSY, CDR2 SAAADI. The CDR3 DNA reads TGCGCCAGCAGTGAGCAGGACAGGGGCTATGGCTACACCTTC. This codes for CASSEQDRGYGYTF.

J is TRBJ1-4 and V is TRBV29-1, with D perhaps matching TRBD1 (5 bases). The ends were cut back, 5 bases at V and 8 bases at J, with 9 bases in the middle. This CDR3 has 11 residues. The germline gives CDR1 SQVTM, CDR2 ANQGSEA. The CDR3, as DNA: TGCAGCGTTCCCGGGGGGGAAAAACTGTTTTTT. This sequence encodes CSVPGGEKLFF.

The chain couples TRBV6-2 or TRBV6-3 to TRBJ2-3; 13 nucleotides align to TRBD2. Trimming cost V 4 bases and J 3 bases; bases outside gene matches: 4. CDR3 size: 16 residues. CDR1 MNHEY and CDR2 SVGEGT come from the germline V gene. The CDR3 bases are TGTGCCAGCAGTTCCCGACTAGCGGGGGGTACAGATACGCAGTATTTT. It codes for CASSSRLAGGTDTQYF.

V is TRBV12-3 or TRBV12-4 and J is TRBJ1-2; D is possibly TRBD1 (5 bases). The CDR3 has 12 residues. Trimming removed 8 bases at V and 5 bases at J, with 12 bases between. The CDR3 DNA follows: TGTGCCAGCCTAGGGGTAGGGTATGGCTACACCTTC. As protein: CASLGVGYGYTF.

This rearrangement joins TRBV10-2 to TRBJ1-3; 7 bases match TRBD1. Unmatched junction bases numbered 5, after V lost 6 bases and J lost 0 bases. CDR3 size: 15 residues. Germline-derived CDR1 and CDR2 are WSHSY and SAAADI. CDR3 loop: CASRGTVTSGNTIYF. In DNA form, the CDR3 reads TGCGCCAGCAGGGGGACAGTAACCTCTGGAAACACCATATATTTT.

The chain couples TRBV27 to TRBJ1-5; tentatively, D is TRBD1 (5 bases). Looked up from germline, CDR1 is MNHEY and CDR2 is SMNVEV (reference sequence). This CDR3 region has 13 residues. V lost 0 bases to trimming and J lost 9 bases, with 9 bases between them. The CDR3 bases are TGTGCCAGCAGTTTATCAACAGGTCCGCCCCAGCATTTT. It specifies CASSLSTGPPQHF.

The CDR3, as DNA: TGTGCCAGCAGCCCCGGGGTCTCCTACGAGCAGTACTTC. Protein sequence: CASSPGVSYEQYF. The chain employs TRBV11-2 and TRBJ2-7; D might be TRBD2 (5 bases). V dropped 5 bases and J dropped 0 bases, with 8 bases sitting between them. The CDR3 runs 13 residues. The germline gives CDR1 SGHAT, CDR2 FQNNGV.

The rearrangement joins TRBV29-1 to TRBJ1-2; no definite D call. The V gene's germline CDR1 is SQVTM and CDR2 ANQGSEA. The CDR3 consists of 12 residues. V was trimmed by 4 bases and J by 8 bases, leaving 14 bases between them. CDR3 loop: CSVVESWSGYTF. CDR3 in DNA: TGCAGCGTTGTCGAGAGTTGGTCCGGCTACACCTTC.

V usage is TRBV7-9 and J usage is TRBJ1-6; maybe TRBD1 (6 bases). Germline CDR1 is SEHNR and CDR2 is FQNEAQ (reference sequence). The CDR3 covers 14 residues. With 5 bases removed from V and 7 bases from J, the gap between germline ends came to 12 bases. The CDR3 loop is CASSRDNDNSPLHF. DNA for the CDR3: TGTGCCAGCAGCCGGGACAATGACAATTCACCCCTCCACTTT. Drawing the rest from reference TRBV7-9 and TRBJ1-6, the complete variable domain is DTGVSQNPRHKITKRGQNVTFRCDPISEHNRLYWYRQTLGQGPEFLTYFQNEAQLEKSRLLSDRFSAERPKGSFSTLEIQRTEQGDSAMYLCASSRDNDNSPLHFGNGTRLTVT.

The J gene is TRBJ1-5, the V gene TRBV6-1; D is unresolved. V lost 3 bases and J 5 bases, leaving 5 bases between the germline ends. There are 12 residues in the CDR3. Germline V gene sequence: CDR1 MNHNS, CDR2 SASEGT. The CDR3 protein is CASSDTHQPQHF. The CDR3 region has the DNA TGTGCCAGCAGTGACACTCATCAGCCCCAGCATTTT.

The rearrangement joins TRBV6-6 to TRBJ1-4; 8 nucleotides match TRBD1. The V and J ends lost 7 bases and 3 bases, in that order; junction bases with no gene match: 1. Germline values: CDR1 MNHNY, CDR2 SVGAGI (reference sequence). The CDR3 consists of 13 residues. The CDR3: CASKQGANEKLFF. The CDR3 coding sequence is TGTGCCAGCAAACAGGGGGCTAATGAAAAACTGTTTTTT.